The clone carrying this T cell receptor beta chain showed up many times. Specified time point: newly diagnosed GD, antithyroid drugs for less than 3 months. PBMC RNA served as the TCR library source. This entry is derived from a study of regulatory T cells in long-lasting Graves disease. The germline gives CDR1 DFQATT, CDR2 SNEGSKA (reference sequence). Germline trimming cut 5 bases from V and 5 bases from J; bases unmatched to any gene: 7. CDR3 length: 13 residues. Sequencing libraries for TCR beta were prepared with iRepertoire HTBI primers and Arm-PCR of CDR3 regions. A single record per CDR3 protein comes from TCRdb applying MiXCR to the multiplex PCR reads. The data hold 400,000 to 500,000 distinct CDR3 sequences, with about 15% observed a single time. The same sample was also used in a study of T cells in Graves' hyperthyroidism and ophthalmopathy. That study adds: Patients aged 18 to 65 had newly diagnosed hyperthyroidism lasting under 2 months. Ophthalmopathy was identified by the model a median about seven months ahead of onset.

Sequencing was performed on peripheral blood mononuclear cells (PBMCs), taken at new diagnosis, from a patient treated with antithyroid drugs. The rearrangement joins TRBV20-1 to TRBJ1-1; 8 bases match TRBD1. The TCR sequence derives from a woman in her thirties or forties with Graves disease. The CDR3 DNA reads TGCAGTGCTTCACAGGGGGTATATACTGAAGCTTTCTTT. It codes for CSASQGVYTEAFF.